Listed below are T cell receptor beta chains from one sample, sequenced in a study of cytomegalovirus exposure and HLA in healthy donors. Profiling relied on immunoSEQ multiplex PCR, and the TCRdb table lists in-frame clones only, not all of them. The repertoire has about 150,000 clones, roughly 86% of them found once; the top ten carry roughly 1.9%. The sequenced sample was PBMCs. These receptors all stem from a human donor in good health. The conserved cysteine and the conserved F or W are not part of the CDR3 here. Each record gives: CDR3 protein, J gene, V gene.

ASRQVGLAGGPSSYNEQF,TRBJ2-1,TRBV4-1
ASGLATGTGANTEAF,TRBJ1-1,TRBV12-5
ASSMRRGLEGYT,TRBJ1-2,TRBV19
ASSPPNRGFGGNTIY,TRBJ1-3,TRBV18
ASSSRTEFIYGYT,TRBJ1-2,TRBV19
ASSQPGQGRGYT,TRBJ1-2,TRBV4-1
ASRVTGGGEQY,TRBJ2-7,TRBV7-2
ASSDGTGSVEQF,TRBJ2-1,TRBV5-6
ASSLGMGGNEKLF,TRBJ1-4,TRBV5-1
ASNTGGSVGTEAF,TRBJ1-1,TRBV19
ASSYGQDTEAF,TRBJ1-1,TRBV9
AWSVTGSGANVLT,TRBJ2-6,TRBV30
ASSYSQRNTEAF,TRBJ1-1,TRBV6-6
ASRGRQGVPDTQY,TRBJ2-3,TRBV6-1
ASSPRGRRTEAF,TRBJ1-1,TRBV7-2
ASSARTGGAEAF,TRBJ1-1,TRBV19
ASSLDLLAFPYEQY,TRBJ2-7,TRBV11-2
AGGGDTEAF,TRBJ1-1,TRBV30
ASTTPTGGTDTQY,TRBJ2-3,TRBV5-5
ASSSTGGSNQPQH,TRBJ1-5,TRBV18
ASSENRSYGYT,TRBJ1-2,TRBV2
ASSRGQIQETQY,TRBJ2-5,TRBV7-6
ASSLHEGGAYEQY,TRBJ2-7,TRBV5-1
ASSSTGRVEGASPLH,TRBJ1-6,TRBV27
ASSFSGTGESEQY,TRBJ2-7,TRBV11-2
ASSPPTGLQNNEQF,TRBJ2-1,TRBV11-2
SVGGANTDTQY,TRBJ2-3,TRBV29-1
AWSVSSGRTDTQY,TRBJ2-3,TRBV30
ASSQEDRVSEKLF,TRBJ1-4,TRBV4-3
ASSLGTGLLETQY,TRBJ2-5,TRBV5-4
ASSQSLAPGELF,TRBJ2-2,TRBV4-1
ASRGTGGGYT,TRBJ1-2,TRBV6-4
ASSLRFAGALNTQY,TRBJ2-3,TRBV7-7
TSSQDISGRAWDTQY,TRBJ2-3,TRBV1
ASSLSGNEQF,TRBJ2-1,TRBV27
ASSELDNNYGYT,TRBJ1-2,TRBV9
ASSLARRDTEAF,TRBJ1-1,TRBV7-8
ASSIPRDYNEQF,TRBJ2-1,TRBV19
ASRGPNQPQH,TRBJ1-5,TRBV28
ASKTGYSRDYGYT,TRBJ1-2,TRBV5-1
ASSQGLGGGGNEQF,TRBJ2-1,TRBV4-1
AISLQGHEQY,TRBJ2-7,TRBV28
ASSSGLAGAKYNEQF,TRBJ2-1,TRBV11-3
SVDGTEETQY,TRBJ2-5,TRBV29-1
ASSPPETQY,TRBJ2-5,TRBV27
ASSYQALAYEQY,TRBJ2-7,TRBV6-5
ASSLVGDTGELF,TRBJ2-2,TRBV7-6
AISELYRFPNYGYT,TRBJ1-2,TRBV10-3